These T cell receptor beta chains were read from a single sample in a study of neurological immune-mediated disorders. Via MiXCR, TCRdb re-called the 5' RACE reads, giving one row per CDR3 protein. The repertoire holds roughly 65,000 distinct CDR3 sequences, with approximately 3.7% as singletons. The sequencing sample was made of PBMCs. These receptors all come from a man in his forties or fifties with multiple sclerosis. Each CDR3 is given with its conserved first and last residue. D genes are given only for firm matches. Not every row has a clone size; where given, it reads once, few, many or a size class.

d_call	clone_size	v_call	j_call	cdr3_aa	cdr3_nt
TRBD1	few	TRBV7-2	TRBJ1-2	CASSTRTGSPDGYTF	TGTGCCAGCAGCACTAGGACAGGGAGCCCGGATGGCTACACCTTC
.	many	TRBV15	TRBJ1-5	CSNQPQHF	TGTAGCAATCAGCCCCAGCATTTT
TRBD2	few	TRBV20-1	TRBJ2-5	CSARDGGAAGTQYF	TGCAGTGCTAGAGACGGGGGGGCAGCCGGGACCCAGTACTTC
.	.	TRBV20-1	TRBJ2-4	CSAQVGLAKNIQYF	TGCAGTGCCCAGGTGGGGTTAGCCAAAAACATTCAGTACTTC
.	many	TRBV4-3	TRBJ1-4	CASSQDAGFSANEKLFF	TGCGCCAGCAGCCAAGATGCAGGGTTCAGCGCTAATGAAAAACTGTTTTTT
.	many	TRBV7-2	TRBJ1-4	CASSLTGGNKEKLFF	TGTGCCAGCAGCTTAACTGGGGGCAACAAGGAAAAACTGTTTTTT
TRBD2	many	TRBV5-6	TRBJ2-3	CASSLSAGGGLGTQYF	TGTGCCAGCAGCTTGTCGGCGGGGGGAGGATTGGGTACGCAGTATTTT
.	many	TRBV3-1	TRBJ1-1	CASSQAAVGVANTEAFF	TGTGCCAGCAGCCAAGCTGCGGTTGGGGTAGCGAACACTGAAGCTTTCTTT
.	many	TRBV18	TRBJ2-2	CASSPTMETGTGELFF	TGTGCCAGCTCACCAACCATGGAAACGGGCACCGGGGAGCTGTTTTTT
TRBD1	few	TRBV16	TRBJ1-1	CASSLWTGRNTEAFF	TGTGCCAGCAGCCTTTGGACAGGCCGGAACACTGAAGCTTTCTTT
.	many	TRBV15	TRBJ1-2	CATSREKRSNYGYTF	TGTGCCACCAGCAGGGAAAAAAGATCTAACTATGGCTACACCTTC
.	many	TRBV20-1	TRBJ2-5	CSASPLARETQYF	TGCAGTGCTAGCCCTCTAGCGCGGGAGACCCAGTACTTC
TRBD1	.	TRBV5-4	TRBJ1-5	CASSFGGGGGYSNQPQHF	TGTGCCAGCAGCTTCGGAGGGGGCGGGGGCTATAGCAATCAGCCCCAGCATTTT
.	.	TRBV28	TRBJ2-1	CASHPGGAHSYNEQFF	TGTGCCAGCCACCCCGGCGGGGCACACTCCTACAATGAGCAGTTCTTC
TRBD1	many	TRBV5-1	TRBJ2-7	CASSWGQGASRYEQYF	TGCGCCAGCAGCTGGGGACAGGGGGCTTCGCGATACGAGCAGTACTTC
.	many	TRBV13	TRBJ2-7	CASSWYSVSYEQYF	TGTGCCAGCAGCTGGTATTCAGTCTCCTACGAGCAGTACTTC
.	many	TRBV10-3	TRBJ1-6	CAISESIQFYNSPLHF	TGTGCCATCAGTGAGTCAATACAGTTCTATAATTCACCCCTCCACTTT
TRBD2	many	TRBV6-5	TRBJ2-4	CASTVRGQGGFQYF	TGTGCCAGCACCGTACGGGGTCAGGGAGGGTTTCAGTACTTC
.	many	TRBV9	TRBJ1-1	CASSVAEGPSTEAFF	TGTGCCAGCAGCGTAGCGGAGGGGCCGAGCACTGAAGCTTTCTTT
.	many	TRBV7-2	TRBJ2-3	CASTLGAGITDTQYF	TGTGCCAGCACCCTAGGGGCGGGGATCACAGATACGCAGTATTTT
.	once	TRBV7-6	TRBJ1-1	CASSQGSSEAFF	TGTGCCAGCAGCCAGGGGAGCTCTGAAGCTTTCTTT
.	many	TRBV13	TRBJ2-4	CASRKAGAKNIQYF	TGTGCCAGCAGGAAAGCAGGGGCCAAAAACATTCAGTACTTC
TRBD1	many	TRBV5-1	TRBJ1-2	CASSPTDRGHGYTF	TGCGCCAGCAGCCCAACGGACAGGGGACATGGCTACACCTTC
TRBD1	many	TRBV7-3	TRBJ1-2	CASSISRDSPYGYTF	TGTGCCAGCAGCATAAGCCGGGACAGCCCCTATGGCTACACCTTC
.	many	TRBV12-3/TRBV12-4	TRBJ2-1	CASRKVGTSVNEQFF	TGTGCCAGCAGAAAGGTCGGGACTTCTGTTAATGAGCAGTTCTTC
TRBD1	.	TRBV5-1	TRBJ2-4	CASSQLTGEGKNIQYF	TGCGCCAGCAGCCAACTGACAGGGGAAGGCAAAAACATTCAGTACTTC
TRBD2	many	TRBV15	TRBJ2-3	CATSRDLAGGRTDTQYF	TGTGCCACCAGCAGAGATTTGGCGGGGGGCCGCACAGATACGCAGTATTTT
TRBD1	many	TRBV5-1	TRBJ2-2	CASIYRTGSMSGELFF	TGCGCCAGCATCTACAGGACAGGGTCTATGTCCGGGGAGCTGTTTTTT
.	many	TRBV20-1	TRBJ2-5	CSARAVETQYF	TGCAGTGCTAGAGCGGTAGAGACCCAGTACTTC